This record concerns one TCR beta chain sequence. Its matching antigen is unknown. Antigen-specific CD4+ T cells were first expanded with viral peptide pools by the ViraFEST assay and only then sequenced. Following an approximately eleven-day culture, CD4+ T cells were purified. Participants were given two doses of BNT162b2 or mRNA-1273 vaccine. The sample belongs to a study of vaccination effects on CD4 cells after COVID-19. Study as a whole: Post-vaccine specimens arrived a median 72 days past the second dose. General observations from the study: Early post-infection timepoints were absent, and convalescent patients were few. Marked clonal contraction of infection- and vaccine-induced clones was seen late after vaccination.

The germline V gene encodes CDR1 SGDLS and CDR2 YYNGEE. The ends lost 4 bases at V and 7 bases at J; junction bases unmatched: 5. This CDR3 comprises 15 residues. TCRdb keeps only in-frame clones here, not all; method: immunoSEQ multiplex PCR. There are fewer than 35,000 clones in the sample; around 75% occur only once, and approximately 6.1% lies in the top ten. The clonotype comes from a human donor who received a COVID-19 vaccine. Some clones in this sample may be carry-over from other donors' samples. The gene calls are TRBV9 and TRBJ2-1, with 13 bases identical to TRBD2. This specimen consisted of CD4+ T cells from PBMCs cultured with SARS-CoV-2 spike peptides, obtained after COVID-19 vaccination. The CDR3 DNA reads TGTGCCAGCAGCTTTACTAGCGGGGGGGATAATGAGCAGTTCTTC. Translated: CASSFTSGGDNEQFF.